This T cell receptor beta chain was retrieved from a study of OX40 agonist ivuxolimab in advanced cancers. Whole-study context: Earlier treatment with anti-PD-1, anti-PD-L1 or anti-CTLA-4 was permitted, and about 40% had received some.

CDR1 is SGDLS, CDR2 YYNGEE, per germline. Between the trimmed V and J ends, which lost 0 bases and 0 bases, there was a span of 7 bases. CDR3 length: 15 amino acids. Assay: immunoSEQ multiplex PCR; the TCRdb copy retains only in-frame clones and omits some. The repertoire holds about 79,000 clones, with around 91% as singletons. Worth noting for this clone: Antigen unknown.

Study-wide results and limits: Normalized expansion of T-cell clones was also low for some nonresponders.

This clonotype originated in an adult with an advanced solid tumor such as melanoma, head and neck, liver or kidney cancer. This chain links TRBV9 with TRBJ1-5; D not certain. Sample: CD4+ or CD8+ T cells sorted from blood, taken in a trial of the OX40 agonist ivuxolimab. The CDR3 reads CASSVGGISNQPQHF. DNA for the CDR3: TGTGCCAGCAGCGTAGGTGGGATTAGCAATCAGCCCCAGCATTTT. Full variable domain (remainder filled in from reference TRBV9 and TRBJ1-5): DSGVTQTPKHLITATGQRVTLRCSPRSGDLSVYWYQQSLDQGLQFLIQYYNGEERAKGNILERFSAQQFPDLHSELNLSSLELGDSALYFCASSVGGISNQPQHFGDGTRLSIL.